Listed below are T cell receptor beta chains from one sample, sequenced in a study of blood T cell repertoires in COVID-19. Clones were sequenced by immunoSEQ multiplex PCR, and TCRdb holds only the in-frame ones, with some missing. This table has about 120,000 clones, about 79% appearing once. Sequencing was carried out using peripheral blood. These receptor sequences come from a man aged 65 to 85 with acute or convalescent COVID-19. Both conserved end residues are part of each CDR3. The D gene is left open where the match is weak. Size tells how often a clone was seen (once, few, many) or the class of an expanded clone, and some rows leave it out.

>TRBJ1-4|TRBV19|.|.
TGTGCCAGTAGTATGAGGGCTAATGAAAAACTGTTTTTT
CASSMRANEKLFF
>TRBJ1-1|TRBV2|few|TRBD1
TGTGCCAGAAGGGACAGCCGGAACACTGAAGCTTTCTTT
CARRDSRNTEAFF
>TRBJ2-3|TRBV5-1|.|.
TGCGCCAGCAGCCGTCAGGGTAGCACAGATACGCAGTATTTT
CASSRQGSTDTQYF
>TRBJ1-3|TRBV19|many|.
TGTGCCAGTAGTAGTAGGGGCTCTGGAAACACCATATATTTT
CASSSRGSGNTIYF
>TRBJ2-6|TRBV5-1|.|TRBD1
TGCGCCAGCAGCTCGACAGGGAACTCTGGGGCCAACGTCCTGACTTTC
CASSSTGNSGANVLTF
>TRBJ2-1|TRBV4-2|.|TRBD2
TGTGCCAGCAGCCAGTCCGGGGGGGCCATCTCCTACAATGAGCAGTTCTTC
CASSQSGGAISYNEQFF
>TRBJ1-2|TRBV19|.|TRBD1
TGTGCCAGTGGGGACAGGGGGAACTATGGCTACACCTTC
CASGDRGNYGYTF
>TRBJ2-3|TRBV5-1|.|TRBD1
TGCGCCAGCAGCTCACTCGGGACAGGCCCAGATACGCAGTATTTT
CASSSLGTGPDTQYF
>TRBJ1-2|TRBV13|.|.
TGTGCCAGCAGCTTAGACAGGGCCTATGGCTACACCTTC
CASSLDRAYGYTF
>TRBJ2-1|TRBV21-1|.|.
TGTGCCAGCAGCAAAGGGGGAGGGCCTTCCCGGGCGCAGTTCTTC
CASSKGGGPSRAQFF
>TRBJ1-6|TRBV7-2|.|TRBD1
TGTGCCAGCTCCGATTCGACAGGGAATTCACCCCTCCACTTT
CASSDSTGNSPLHF
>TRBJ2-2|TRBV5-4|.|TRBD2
TGTGCCAGCAGCGTTAGCGGGGGGGCCGTCTCCGGGGAGCTGTTTTTT
CASSVSGGAVSGELFF
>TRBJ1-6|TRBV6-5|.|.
TGTGCCAGCAGCCCCGATAATGAACAAGCCCTCCACTTT
CASSPDNEQALHF
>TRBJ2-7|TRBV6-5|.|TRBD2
TGTGCCAGCAGTTACGGCCAGCGGGGGAACTCCTACGAGCAGTACTTC
CASSYGQRGNSYEQYF
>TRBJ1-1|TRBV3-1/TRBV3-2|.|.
TGTGCCAGCAGCCAAGACCAGGGGAACACTGAAGCTTTCTTT
CASSQDQGNTEAFF
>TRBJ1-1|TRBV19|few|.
TGTGCCAGTAACCCTGGCCAGGCCCGTATGAACACTGAAGCTTTCTTT
CASNPGQARMNTEAFF
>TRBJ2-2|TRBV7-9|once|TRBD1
TGTGCCAGCAGCTCCACAGGGGCCGACACCGGGGAGCTGTTTTTT
CASSSTGADTGELFF
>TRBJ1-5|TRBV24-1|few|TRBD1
TGTGCCACCAGTGGGGGACAGTCACAGCCCCAGCATTTT
CATSGGQSQPQHF
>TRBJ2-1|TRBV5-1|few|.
TGCGCCAGCAGCTTGACCCCCTCACGAGACAATGAGCAGTTCTTC
CASSLTPSRDNEQFF
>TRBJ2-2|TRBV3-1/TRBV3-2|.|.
TGTGCCAGCAGCCAAGTTAGAACCGGGGAGCTGTTTTTT
CASSQVRTGELFF
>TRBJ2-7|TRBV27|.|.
TGTGCCAGCAGTTTCATAACAGGGATCCCCTCCTACGAGCAGTACTTC
CASSFITGIPSYEQYF
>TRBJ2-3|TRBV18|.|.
TGTGCCAGCTCAACGAGGGCAGATACGCAGTATTTT
CASSTRADTQYF
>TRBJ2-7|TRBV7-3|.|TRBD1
TGTGCCTCCATAATAGCGAACCGGGACAGGGACGAGCAGTACTTC
CASIIANRDRDEQYF
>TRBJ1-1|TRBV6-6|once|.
TGTGCCAGCAGTCCCGGGTTGGTGAACACTGAAGCTTTCTTT
CASSPGLVNTEAFF
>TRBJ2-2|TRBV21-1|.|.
TGTGCCAGCTCCCGGACAGGGGAGAACGGGGAGCTGTTTTTT
CASSRTGENGELFF
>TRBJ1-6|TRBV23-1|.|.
TGCGCCAGCAGTCAATCGAGGGTCGGACGGTATGCCCTCCACTTT
CASSQSRVGRYALHF
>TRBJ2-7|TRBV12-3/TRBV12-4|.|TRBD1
TGTGCCAGCAGCTACAGGGGCAACGAGCAGTACTTC
CASSYRGNEQYF
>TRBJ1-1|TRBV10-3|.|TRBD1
TGTGCCATCAGTCCAACGACAGGGGGCGTGAACACTGAAGCTTTCTTT
CAISPTTGGVNTEAFF
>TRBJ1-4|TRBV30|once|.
TGTGCCCTCCTCCGGGGTGGCGGGAGTGAAAAACTGTTTTTT
CALLRGGGSEKLFF
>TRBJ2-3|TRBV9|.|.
TGTGCCAGCAGCGTAGTCCCGGGGACAGATACGCAGTATTTT
CASSVVPGTDTQYF
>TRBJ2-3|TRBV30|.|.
TGTGCCTGGAATCGGGAGTTCACAGATACGCAGTATTTT
CAWNREFTDTQYF
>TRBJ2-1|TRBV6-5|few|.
TGTGCCAGCAGGGAGGGGTCGGCCTACAATGAGCAGTTCTTC
CASREGSAYNEQFF
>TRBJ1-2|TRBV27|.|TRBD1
TGTGCCAGCAGTTTAACAGGGGGGAGGGATGGCTACACCTTC
CASSLTGGRDGYTF
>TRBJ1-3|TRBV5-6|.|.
TGTGCCAGCAGCTTGACAGGGCAAATGACTGGAAACACCATATATTTT
CASSLTGQMTGNTIYF
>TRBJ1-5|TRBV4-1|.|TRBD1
TGCGCCAGCAGCCAAGATCGGGGCCAGGGGGTTGCTCAGCCCCAGCATTTT
CASSQDRGQGVAQPQHF
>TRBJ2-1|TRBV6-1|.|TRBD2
TGTGCCAGCAGTGAATCCGTAGGACTAGCGGGTCGGGGGCAGTTCTTC
CASSESVGLAGRGQFF
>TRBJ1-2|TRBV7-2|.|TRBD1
TGTGCCAGCAGCCAACGACAGGGGACGTTGGGCTACACCTTC
CASSQRQGTLGYTF
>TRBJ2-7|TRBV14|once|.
TGTGCCAGCAGCCGACTTGGGGGAGGCTACGAGCAGTACTTC
CASSRLGGGYEQYF
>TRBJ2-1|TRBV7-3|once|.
TGTGCCAGCAGCCCCTACCATAGCTCCTACAATGAGCAGTTCTTC
CASSPYHSSYNEQFF
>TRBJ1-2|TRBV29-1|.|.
TGCAGCGTCCCCCCTTTTGGCTACACCTTC
CSVPPFGYTF
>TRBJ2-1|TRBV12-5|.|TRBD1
TGTGCTAGTGGCGGGACAGGCGTCTACAATGAGCAGTTCTTC
CASGGTGVYNEQFF
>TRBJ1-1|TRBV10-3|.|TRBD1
TGTGCCATCAGGATTGACAGGGGGAACACTGAAGCTTTCTTT
CAIRIDRGNTEAFF
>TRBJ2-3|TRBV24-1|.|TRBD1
TGTGCCACCAGTGAGAGGGGGCGGGATACGCAGTATTTT
CATSERGRDTQYF
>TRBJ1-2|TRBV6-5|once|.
TGTGCCAGCAGTCCCAGGGGAAGCGGCTACACCTTC
CASSPRGSGYTF
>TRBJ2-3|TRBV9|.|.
TGTGCCAGCAGCGTAGTAGGGGCCAACACAGATACGCAGTATTTT
CASSVVGANTDTQYF
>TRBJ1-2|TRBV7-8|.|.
TGTGCCAGCAGCCGTGGAACAGGGAACTATGGCTACACCTTC
CASSRGTGNYGYTF
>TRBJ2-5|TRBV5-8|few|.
TGTGCCAGCAGCCCCCGGGCGGGCCAAGAGACCCAGTACTTC
CASSPRAGQETQYF
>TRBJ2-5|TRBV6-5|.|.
TGTGCCAGCAGGAAACCAGGGGAAGAGACCCAGTACTTC
CASRKPGEETQYF
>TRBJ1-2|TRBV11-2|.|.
TGTGCCAGCAGCTTAGTAGGGGATGATGGCTACACCTTC
CASSLVGDDGYTF
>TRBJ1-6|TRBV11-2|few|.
TGTGCCAGCAGCTTGGAGCAGGGTAGTAATTCACCCCTCCACTTT
CASSLEQGSNSPLHF
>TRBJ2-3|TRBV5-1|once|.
TGCGCCAGCAGCTTGGGGGGCACCACAGATACGCAGTATTTT
CASSLGGTTDTQYF
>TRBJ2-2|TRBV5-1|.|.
TGCGCCAGCAGCTTGTTCGCAGCGGGCTGGGAGCTGTTTTTT
CASSLFAAGWELFF
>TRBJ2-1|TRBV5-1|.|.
TGCGCCAGCAAGGAACAGACAGACAATGAGCAGTTCTTC
CASKEQTDNEQFF
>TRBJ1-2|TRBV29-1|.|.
TGCAGCTCCAAGGGAGGGCTAGATGGCTACACCTTC
CSSKGGLDGYTF
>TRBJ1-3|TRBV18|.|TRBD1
TGTGCCAGCTCACCCGGACAGGGAGACACCATATATTTT
CASSPGQGDTIYF
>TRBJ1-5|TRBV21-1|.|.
TGTGCCAGCAGGGGGACAGCCGGCAGATCTCAGCCCCAGCATTTT
CASRGTAGRSQPQHF
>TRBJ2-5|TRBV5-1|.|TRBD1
TGCGCCAGCAGCTCGGGACAGGGGTGGGAGACCCAGTACTTC
CASSSGQGWETQYF